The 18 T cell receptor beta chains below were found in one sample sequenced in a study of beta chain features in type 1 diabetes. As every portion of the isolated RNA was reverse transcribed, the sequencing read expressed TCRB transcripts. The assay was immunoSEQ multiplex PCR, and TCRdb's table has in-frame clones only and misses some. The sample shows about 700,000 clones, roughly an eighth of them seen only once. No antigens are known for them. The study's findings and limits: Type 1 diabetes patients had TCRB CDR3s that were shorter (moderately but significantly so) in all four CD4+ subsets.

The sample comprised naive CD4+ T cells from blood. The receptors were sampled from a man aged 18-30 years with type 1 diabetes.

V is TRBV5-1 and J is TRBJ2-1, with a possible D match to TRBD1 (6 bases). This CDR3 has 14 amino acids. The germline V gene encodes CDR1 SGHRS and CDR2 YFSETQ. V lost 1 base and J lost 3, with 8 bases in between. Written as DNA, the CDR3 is TGCGCCAGCAGCTTGCCGGACAGCTACAATGAGCAGTTCTTC. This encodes CASSLPDSYNEQFF. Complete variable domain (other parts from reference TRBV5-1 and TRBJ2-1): KAGVTQTPRYLIKTRGQQVTLSCSPISGHRSVSWYQQTPGQGLQFLFEYFSETQRNKGNFPGRFSGRQFSNSRSEMNVSTLELGDSALYLCASSLPDSYNEQFFGPGTRLTVL.

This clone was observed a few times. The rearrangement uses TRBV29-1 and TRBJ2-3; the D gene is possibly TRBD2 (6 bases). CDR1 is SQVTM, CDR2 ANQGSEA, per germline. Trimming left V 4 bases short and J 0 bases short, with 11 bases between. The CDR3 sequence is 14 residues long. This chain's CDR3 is CSVVGGYSTDTQYF. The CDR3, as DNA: TGCAGCGTTGTCGGGGGATATAGCACAGATACGCAGTATTTT.

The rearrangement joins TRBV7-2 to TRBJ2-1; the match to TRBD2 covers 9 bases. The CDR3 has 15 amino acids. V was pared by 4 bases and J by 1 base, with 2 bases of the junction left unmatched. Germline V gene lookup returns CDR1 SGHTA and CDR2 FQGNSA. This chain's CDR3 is CASSSTSGSYNEQFF. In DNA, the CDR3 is TGTGCCAGCAGCTCCACTAGCGGGTCCTACAATGAGCAGTTCTTC.

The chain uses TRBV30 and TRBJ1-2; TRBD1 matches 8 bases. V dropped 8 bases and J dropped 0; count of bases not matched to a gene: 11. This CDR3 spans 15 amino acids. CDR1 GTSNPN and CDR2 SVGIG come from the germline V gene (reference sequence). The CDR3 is CAGLRQGLANYGYTF. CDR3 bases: TGTGCCGGACTGCGACAGGGGCTAGCTAACTATGGCTACACCTTC.

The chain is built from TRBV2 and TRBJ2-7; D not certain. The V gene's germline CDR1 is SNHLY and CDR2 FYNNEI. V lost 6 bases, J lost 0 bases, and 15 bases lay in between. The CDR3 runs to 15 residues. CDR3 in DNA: TGTGCCAGCAGCCCATCGGAAACCACCTCCTACGAGCAGTACTTC. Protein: CASSPSETTSYEQYF.

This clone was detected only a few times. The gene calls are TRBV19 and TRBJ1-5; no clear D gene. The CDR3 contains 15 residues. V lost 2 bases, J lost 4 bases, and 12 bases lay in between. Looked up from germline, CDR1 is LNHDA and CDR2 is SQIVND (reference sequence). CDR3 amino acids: CASSIRRGGNQPQHF. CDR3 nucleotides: TGTGCCAGTAGTATAAGGAGAGGTGGGAATCAGCCCCAGCATTTT.

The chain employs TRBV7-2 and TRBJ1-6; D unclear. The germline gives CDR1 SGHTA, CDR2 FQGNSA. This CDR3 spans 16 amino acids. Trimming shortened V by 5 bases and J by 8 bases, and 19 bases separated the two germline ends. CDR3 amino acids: CASSDSGRRDYSPLHF. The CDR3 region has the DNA TGTGCCAGCAGCGACTCCGGGAGGAGGGATTATTCACCCCTCCACTTT.

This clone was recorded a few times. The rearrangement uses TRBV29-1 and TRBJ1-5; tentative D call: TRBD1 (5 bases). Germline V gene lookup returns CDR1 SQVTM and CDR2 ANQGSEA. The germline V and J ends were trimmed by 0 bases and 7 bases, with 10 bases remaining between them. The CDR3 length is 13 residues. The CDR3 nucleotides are TGCAGCGTTGAAGAGGGGGGTGGCCAGCCCCAGCATTTT. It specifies CSVEEGGGQPQHF.

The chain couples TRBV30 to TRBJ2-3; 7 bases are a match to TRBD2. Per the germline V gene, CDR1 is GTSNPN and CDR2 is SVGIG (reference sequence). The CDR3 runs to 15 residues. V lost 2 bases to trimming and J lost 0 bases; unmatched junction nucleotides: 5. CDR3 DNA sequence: TGTGCCTGGAGTCTCAGCGGGGTCAGCACAGATACGCAGTATTTT. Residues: CAWSLSGVSTDTQYF.

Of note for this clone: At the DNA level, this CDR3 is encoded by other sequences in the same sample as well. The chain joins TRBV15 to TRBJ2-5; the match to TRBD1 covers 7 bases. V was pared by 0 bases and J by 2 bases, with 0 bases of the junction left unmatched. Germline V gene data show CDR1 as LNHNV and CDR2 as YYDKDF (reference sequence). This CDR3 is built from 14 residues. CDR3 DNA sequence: TGTGCCACCAGCAGAGACAGGGGGCAAGAGACCCAGTACTTC. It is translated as CATSRDRGQETQYF.

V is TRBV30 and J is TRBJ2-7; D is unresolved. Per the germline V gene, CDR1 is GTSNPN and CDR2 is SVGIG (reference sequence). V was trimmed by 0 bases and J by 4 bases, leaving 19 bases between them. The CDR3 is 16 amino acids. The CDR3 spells CAWSVRPITPQYEQYF. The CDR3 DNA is TGTGCCTGGAGTGTACGACCCATCACACCTCAGTACGAGCAGTACTTC. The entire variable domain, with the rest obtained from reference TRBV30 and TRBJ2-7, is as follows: SQTIHQWPATLVQPVGSPLSLECTVEGTSNPNLYWYRQAAGRGLQLLFYSVGIGQISSEVPQNLSASRPQDRQFILSSKKLLLSDSGFYLCAWSVRPITPQYEQYFGPGTRLTVT.

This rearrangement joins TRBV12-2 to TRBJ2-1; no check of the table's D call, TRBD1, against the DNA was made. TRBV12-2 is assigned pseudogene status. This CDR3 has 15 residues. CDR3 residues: CASRPRRGGDNEQFF. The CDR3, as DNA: TGTGCAAGTCGCCCCAGAAGAGGGGGCGACAATGAGCAGTTCTTC.

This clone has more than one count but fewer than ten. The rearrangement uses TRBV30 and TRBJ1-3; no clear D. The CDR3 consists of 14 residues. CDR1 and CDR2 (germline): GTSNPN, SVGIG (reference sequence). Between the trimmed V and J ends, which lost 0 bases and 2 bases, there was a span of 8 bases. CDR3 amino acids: CAWSVTVTGNTIYF. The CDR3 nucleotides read TGTGCCTGGAGTGTAACTGTTACTGGAAACACCATATATTTT.

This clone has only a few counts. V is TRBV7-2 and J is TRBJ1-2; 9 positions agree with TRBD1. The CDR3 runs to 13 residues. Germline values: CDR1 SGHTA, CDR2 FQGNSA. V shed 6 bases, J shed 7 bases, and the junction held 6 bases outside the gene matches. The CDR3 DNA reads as TGTGCCAGCAGACGGACAGGGGTTGGTGGCTACACCTTC. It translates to CASRRTGVGGYTF.

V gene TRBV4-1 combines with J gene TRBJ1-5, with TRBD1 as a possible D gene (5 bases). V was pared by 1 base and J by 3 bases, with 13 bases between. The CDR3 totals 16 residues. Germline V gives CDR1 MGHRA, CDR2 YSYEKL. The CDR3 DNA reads TGCGCCAGCAGCCAAGGGCGCGGGGCGGTCAATCAGCCCCAGCATTTT. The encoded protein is CASSQGRGAVNQPQHF.

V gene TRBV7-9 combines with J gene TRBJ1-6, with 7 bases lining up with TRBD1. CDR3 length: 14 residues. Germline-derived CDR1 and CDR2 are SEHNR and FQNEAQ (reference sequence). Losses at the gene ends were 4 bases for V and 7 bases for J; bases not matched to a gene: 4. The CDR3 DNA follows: TGTGCCAGCAGCTGGGGACAGTTCAATTCACCCCTCCACTTT. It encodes CASSWGQFNSPLHF.

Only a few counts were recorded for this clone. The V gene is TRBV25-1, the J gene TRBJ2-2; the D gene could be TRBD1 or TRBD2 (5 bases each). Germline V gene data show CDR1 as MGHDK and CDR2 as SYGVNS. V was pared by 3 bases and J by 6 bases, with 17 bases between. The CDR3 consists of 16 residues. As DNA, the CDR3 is TGTGCCAGCAGTGACAGGGTCGGGATCAGGTCCGGGGAGCTGTTTTTT. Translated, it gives CASSDRVGIRSGELFF. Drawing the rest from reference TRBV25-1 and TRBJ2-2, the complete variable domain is EADIYQTPRYLVIGTGKKITLECSQTMGHDKMYWYQQDPGMELHLIHYSYGVNSTEKGDLSSESTVSRIRTEHFPLTLESARPSHTSQYLCASSDRVGIRSGELFFGEGSRLTVL.

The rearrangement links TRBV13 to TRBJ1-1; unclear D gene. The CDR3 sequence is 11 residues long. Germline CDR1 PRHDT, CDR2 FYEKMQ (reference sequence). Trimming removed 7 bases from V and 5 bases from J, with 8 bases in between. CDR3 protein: CASTVLTEAFF. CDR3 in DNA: TGTGCCAGCACGGTTTTGACTGAAGCTTTCTTT. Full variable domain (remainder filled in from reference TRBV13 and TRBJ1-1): AAGVIQSPRHLIKEKRETATLKCYPIPRHDTVYWYQQGPGQDPQFLISFYEKMQSDKGSIPDRFSAQQFSDYHSELNMSSLELGDSALYFCASTVLTEAFFGQGTRLTVV.